Sequencing of this TCR beta chain was carried out in a study of blood T cell repertoires in COVID-19. Study-wide context: The United States, Italy and Spain were the sources of the acute and convalescent COVID-19 samples. T cells, B-cell-depleted T cells, or PBMCs supplied cDNA or gDNA.

Authors' processing steps: Estimated nucleated cell counts came from reference gene primer amplification. Profiling relied on immunoSEQ multiplex PCR, and the TCRdb table lists in-frame clones only, not all of them. That table supplies the V and J calls and clone size; D and trimming were determined from the DNA. The top ten hold 4% to 4.5% of the sample, which has about 240,000 clones, approximately 84% seen once. Material for sequencing was peripheral blood. This clonotype originated in a man between 50 and 59 years old with acute or convalescent COVID-19.

The CDR3 DNA reads TGTGCCAGCAGCTTGGCGACAGGCGATAATGAAAAACTGTTTTTT. Encoded protein: CASSLATGDNEKLFF. The chain couples TRBV5-6 to TRBJ1-4; D might be TRBD1 (6 bases). This CDR3 comprises 15 residues. Trimming removed 0 bases at V and 4 bases at J, with 10 bases between. Germline V gene sequence: CDR1 SGHDT, CDR2 YYEEEE.